This TCR beta chain was observed in a study of blood T cell repertoires in COVID-19. Repertoires were generated with immunoSEQ multiplex PCR, while TCRdb's copy carries only in-frame clones and drops some. The sample has around 200,000 clones, approximately 82% seen once. Trimming removed 0 bases from V and 4 bases from J, with 7 bases in between. Germline V gives CDR1 SGHRS, CDR2 YFSETQ. This CDR3 is built from 13 residues. The V call is TRBV5-1, the J call TRBJ1-1; D ambiguous. The sequence derives from a man aged 45-65 years with active or convalescent COVID-19. Source material: peripheral blood. CDR3 nucleotides: TGCGCCAGCAGCTTGGCGGGTTCCACTGAAGCTTTCTTT. It yields the protein CASSLAGSTEAFF.